These T cell receptor beta chains were read from a single sample in a study of blood T cell repertoires in COVID-19. Produced via immunoSEQ multiplex PCR; TCRdb's table is partial and in-frame only. The sample lists roughly 300,000 clones; roughly 82% were seen once. The specimen was peripheral blood. The receptors were sampled from a woman in her 50s with acute or convalescent COVID-19. Both conserved end residues are part of each CDR3. The D gene is left open where the match is weak. Not every row has a clone size; where given, it reads once, few, many or a size class.

size,D,J,V,DNA,CDR3
-,-,TRBJ1-3,TRBV10-3,TGTGCCATCCGTCCATCGCCGGGGGAGGGCTCTGGAAACACCATATATTTT,CAIRPSPGEGSGNTIYF
-,TRBD1,TRBJ1-5,TRBV19,TGTGCCAGTAGTAGTGGACAGGCATATAGCAATCAGCCCCAGCATTTT,CASSSGQAYSNQPQHF
-,TRBD1,TRBJ1-1,TRBV18,TGTGCCAGCTCACTGGCCGGACAGGTGAACACTGAAGCTTTCTTT,CASSLAGQVNTEAFF
-,-,TRBJ2-7,TRBV5-1,TGCGCCAGCAGCTTGTTTGCAGGGTCAGGCTACGAGCAGTACTTC,CASSLFAGSGYEQYF
few,TRBD1,TRBJ1-6,TRBV6-1,TGTGCCAGCAGTGACATCCCAGGGGGCTACTCACCCCTCCACTTT,CASSDIPGGYSPLHF
-,-,TRBJ2-2,TRBV3-1/TRBV3-2,TGTGCCAGCAAGGGTCTCCTGCGGGGAGCCGGGGAGCTGTTTTTT,CASKGLLRGAGELFF
-,TRBD2,TRBJ2-1,TRBV7-2,TGTGCCAGCAGCCCAAAGAAGCGGGAGGGCCTCAATGAGCAGTTCTTC,CASSPKKREGLNEQFF
-,TRBD1,TRBJ1-1,TRBV18,TGTGCCAGCTCACCTTTAGGGACAGTGAAGGAAGCTTTCTTT,CASSPLGTVKEAFF
-,-,TRBJ1-4,TRBV4-3,TGCGCCAGCAGCCAAACAGGGTGGAGTGAAAAACTGTTTTTT,CASSQTGWSEKLFF
-,TRBD2,TRBJ2-3,TRBV9,TGTGCCAGCAGCCAATTAGGACTAGCGGGAGGGCCCAGCACAGATACGCAGTATTTT,CASSQLGLAGGPSTDTQYF
-,TRBD2,TRBJ2-7,TRBV4-2,TGTGCCAGCAGCCATTTAGCGGGACCAAGCTCCTACGAGCAGTACTTC,CASSHLAGPSSYEQYF
-,TRBD1,TRBJ1-4,TRBV27,TGTGCCAGCAGTAGGACAGGGGGCTGGGAAAAACTGTTTTTT,CASSRTGGWEKLFF